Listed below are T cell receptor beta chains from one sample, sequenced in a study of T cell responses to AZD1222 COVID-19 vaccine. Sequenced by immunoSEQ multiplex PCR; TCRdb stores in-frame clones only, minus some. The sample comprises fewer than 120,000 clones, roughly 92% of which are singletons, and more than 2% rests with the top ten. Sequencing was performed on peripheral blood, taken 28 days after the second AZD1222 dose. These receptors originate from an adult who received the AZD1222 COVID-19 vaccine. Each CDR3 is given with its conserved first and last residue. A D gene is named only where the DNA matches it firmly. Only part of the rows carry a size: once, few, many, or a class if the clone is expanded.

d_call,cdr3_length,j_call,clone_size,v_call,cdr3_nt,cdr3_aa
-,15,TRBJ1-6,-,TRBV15,TGTGCCACCAGCAGTCCAGACAACGAATATTCACCCCTCCACTTT,CATSSPDNEYSPLHF
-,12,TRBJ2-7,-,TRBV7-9,TGTGCCAGCAGCTTAGCCCCCCTCGAGCAGTACTTC,CASSLAPLEQYF
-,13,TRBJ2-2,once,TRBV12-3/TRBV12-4,TGTGCCAGCAGTTCCAGGGGTGCCGGGGAGCTGTTTTTT,CASSSRGAGELFF
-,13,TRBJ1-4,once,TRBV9,TGTGCCAGCAGCGTGAGGGGTAATGAAAAACTGTTTTTT,CASSVRGNEKLFF
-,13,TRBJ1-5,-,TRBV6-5,TGTGCCAGCAGTTACTCGGAAATACAGCCCCAGCATTTT,CASSYSEIQPQHF
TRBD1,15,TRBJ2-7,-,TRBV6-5,TGTGCCAGCAGTTACTCATCGGGACAGGGCCACGAGCAGTACTTC,CASSYSSGQGHEQYF
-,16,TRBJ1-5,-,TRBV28,TGTGCCAGCAGTTCCCTGATTACCTACCCCAATCAGCCCCAGCATTTT,CASSSLITYPNQPQHF
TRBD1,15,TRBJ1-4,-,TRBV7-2,TGTGCCAGCAGCTTAGGAGGACAGGGATGGGAAAAACTGTTTTTT,CASSLGGQGWEKLFF
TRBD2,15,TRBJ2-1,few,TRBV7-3,TGTGCCAGCAGCGAAGGGACTAGCGCCTACAATGAGCAGTTCTTC,CASSEGTSAYNEQFF
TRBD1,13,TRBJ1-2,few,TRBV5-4,TGTGCCAGCAGGGGACAGGGGACCGATGGCTACACCTTC,CASRGQGTDGYTF
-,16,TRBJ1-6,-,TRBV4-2,TGTGCCAGCAGCCAAGAAAGTTCCCCTATGGATTCACCCCTCCACTTT,CASSQESSPMDSPLHF
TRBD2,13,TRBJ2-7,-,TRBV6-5,TGTGCCAGCAGGCCCTGGGGGGGTGGTGGGCAGTACTTC,CASRPWGGGGQYF
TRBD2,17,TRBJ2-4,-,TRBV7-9,TGTGCCAGCAGCCCCGGGACTACGGTGTTTGTGGGAAACATTCAGTACTTC,CASSPGTTVFVGNIQYF
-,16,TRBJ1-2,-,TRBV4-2,TGTGCCAGCAGCCAAGATCCTGGAGGACCTAACTATGGCTACACCTTC,CASSQDPGGPNYGYTF
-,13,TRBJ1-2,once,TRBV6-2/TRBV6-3,TGTGCCAGCAGTTATGAGTCGAACTATGGCTACACCTTC,CASSYESNYGYTF
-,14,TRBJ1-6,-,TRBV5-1,TGCGCCAGCAGCTCAGGGGAAACCAGTTCACCCCTCCACTTT,CASSSGETSSPLHF
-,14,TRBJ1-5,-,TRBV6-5,TGTGCCAGCAGCGTACAGGAGGGCAATCAGCCCCAGCATTTT,CASSVQEGNQPQHF
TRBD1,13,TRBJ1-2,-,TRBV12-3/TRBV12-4,TGTGCCAGCAGTTTAACAGGGGGCAGTGGCTACACCTTC,CASSLTGGSGYTF
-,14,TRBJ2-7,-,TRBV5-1,TGCGCCAGCAGGTCTGGACGGAGCTCCTACGAGCAGTACTTC,CASRSGRSSYEQYF
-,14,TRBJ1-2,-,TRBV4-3,TGCGCCAGCAGCCAAGGCGATGGGAGTTATGGCTACACCTTC,CASSQGDGSYGYTF
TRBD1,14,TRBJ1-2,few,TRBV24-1,TGTGCCACCAGTGATCTATGGACAGGGGGGGGCTACACCTTC,CATSDLWTGGGYTF
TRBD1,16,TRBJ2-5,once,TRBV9,TGTGCCAGCAGCGTAGCCCCACAGGGGGCGGGAAAGACCCAGTACTTC,CASSVAPQGAGKTQYF
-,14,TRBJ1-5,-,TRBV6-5,TGTGCCAGCCGACGGGCAGGGGGCAATCAGCCCCAGCATTTT,CASRRAGGNQPQHF
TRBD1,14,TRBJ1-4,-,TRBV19,TGTGCCAGTAGTAGGGACAGGGGATTCGAAAAACTGTTTTTT,CASSRDRGFEKLFF
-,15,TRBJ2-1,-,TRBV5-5,TGTGCCAGCGCCCCATCCCCCGTTAGAGCTATTGAGCAGTTCTTC,CASAPSPVRAIEQFF
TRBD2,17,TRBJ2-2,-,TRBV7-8,TGTGCCAGCAGCTTAGCTCCCGGGACTAGCGGGGGCGGGGAGCTGTTTTTT,CASSLAPGTSGGGELFF
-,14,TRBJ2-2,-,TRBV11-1,TGTGCCAGCGGTGCAGAGATCAACACCGGGGAGCTGTTTTTT,CASGAEINTGELFF
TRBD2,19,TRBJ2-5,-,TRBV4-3,TGCGCCAGCAGCCAAGACCTTAGCGGGGGGGCCGCGGGTGGAGAGACCCAGTACTTC,CASSQDLSGGAAGGETQYF
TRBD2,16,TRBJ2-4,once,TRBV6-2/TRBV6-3,TGTGCCAGCAGTCGGGGGGGGGCCTTGGCCAAAAACATTCAGTACTTC,CASSRGGALAKNIQYF
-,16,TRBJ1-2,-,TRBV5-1,TGCGCCAGCAGCCCGGCGGCCTTTGTGGGGAACTATGGCTACACCTTC,CASSPAAFVGNYGYTF
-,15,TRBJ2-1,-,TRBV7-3,TGTGCCAGCAGCCCGGGACTCAACTCCTACAATGAGCAGTTCTTC,CASSPGLNSYNEQFF
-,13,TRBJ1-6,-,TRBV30,TGTGCCTGGAGTGTACGGGGGAATTCACCCCTCCACTTT,CAWSVRGNSPLHF
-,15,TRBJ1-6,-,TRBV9,TGTGCCAGCAGCATCACAGGGCTCGCGAATTCACCCCTCCACTTT,CASSITGLANSPLHF
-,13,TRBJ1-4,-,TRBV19,TGTGCCAGTACTATGGACAGAAATGAAAAACTGTTTTTT,CASTMDRNEKLFF
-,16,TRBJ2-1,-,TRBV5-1,TGCGCCAGCAGCTTATCCGGGGGGCATGCCTACAATGAGCAGTTCTTC,CASSLSGGHAYNEQFF
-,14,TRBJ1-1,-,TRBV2,TGTGCCAGCAGCGCGGGCAGGGGGAACACTGAAGCTTTCTTT,CASSAGRGNTEAFF
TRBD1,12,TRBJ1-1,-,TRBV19,TGTGCCAGTAGTACCCCGGACAGGGAAGCTTTCTTT,CASSTPDREAFF
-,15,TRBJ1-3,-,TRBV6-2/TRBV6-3,TGTGCCAGCAGTTACGGGATCCACTCTGGAAACACCATATATTTT,CASSYGIHSGNTIYF
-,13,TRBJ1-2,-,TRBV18,TGTGCCAGCTCACCAGCGGCAGCCTATGGCTACACCTTC,CASSPAAAYGYTF
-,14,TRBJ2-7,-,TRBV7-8,TGTGCCAGCAGCTTAGGTCGCAGGGGCTACGAGCAGTACTTC,CASSLGRRGYEQYF
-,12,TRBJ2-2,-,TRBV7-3,TGTGCCAGCAGCTTTAACACCGGGGAGCTGTTTTTT,CASSFNTGELFF
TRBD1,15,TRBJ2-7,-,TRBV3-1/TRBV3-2,TGTGCCAGCAGCCCGTGGGACAGGGGGCCCTACGAGCAGTACTTC,CASSPWDRGPYEQYF
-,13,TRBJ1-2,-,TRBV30,TGTGCCTGGAGGACGGGGGGTAGCTATGGCTACACCTTC,CAWRTGGSYGYTF
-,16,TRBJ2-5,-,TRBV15,TGTGCCACCAGTAACAGGGGAGTGGGAGGGCAAGAGACCCAGTACTTC,CATSNRGVGGQETQYF
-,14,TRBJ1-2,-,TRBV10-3,TGTGCCATCAGTGAGTTCGGGGGGGCCTATGGCTACACCTTC,CAISEFGGAYGYTF
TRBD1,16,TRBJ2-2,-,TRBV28,TGTGCCAGCAGTTCCCCCAGGGGGCCGAACACCGGGGAGCTGTTTTTT,CASSSPRGPNTGELFF
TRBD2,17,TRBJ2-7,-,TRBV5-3,TGTGCCAGAAGCTTGGACACCGGGACTAGAGAGCTCTACGAGCAGTACTTC,CARSLDTGTRELYEQYF
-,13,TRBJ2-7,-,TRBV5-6,TGTGCCAGCAGCCCCGGGAGCTCCTACGAGCAGTACTTC,CASSPGSSYEQYF
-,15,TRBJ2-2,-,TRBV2,TGTGCCAGCAGTGCTGAGACAGCGAACACCGGGGAGCTGTTTTTT,CASSAETANTGELFF
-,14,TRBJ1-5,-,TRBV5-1,TGCGCCAGCAGCCCGGGAACAGAGAATCAGCCCCAGCATTTT,CASSPGTENQPQHF
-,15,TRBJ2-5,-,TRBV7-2,TGTGCCAGCAGCTTAGCGTGGCCTAGCCAAGAGACCCAGTACTTC,CASSLAWPSQETQYF
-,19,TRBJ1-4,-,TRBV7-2,TGTGCCAGCAGCTTGAGGGGCCTGGCAGGGACTATAACTAATGAAAAACTGTTTTTT,CASSLRGLAGTITNEKLFF
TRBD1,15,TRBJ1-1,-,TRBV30,TGTGCCTGGAATCGGTGGGCAGGGGGGTCTGCTGAAGCTTTCTTT,CAWNRWAGGSAEAFF
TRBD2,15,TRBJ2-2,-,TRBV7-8,TGTGCCAGCAGCCGAGGGCCAGCGGGGAGCGGGGAGCTGTTTTTT,CASSRGPAGSGELFF
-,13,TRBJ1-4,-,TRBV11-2,TGTGCCAGCAGCTGGGCGGCCGGTGAAAAACTGTTTTTT,CASSWAAGEKLFF